The 25 T cell receptor beta chains reported below all come from one sample, sequenced in a study of cytomegalovirus exposure and HLA in healthy donors. Use of 60 Vbeta and 13 Jbeta primers characterized the PCR. Libraries were prepared by immunoSEQ multiplex PCR; TCRdb keeps only in-frame clonotypes and omits some of them. This sample has approximately 190,000 clones, with 82% found just once. Sequences were obtained from PBMCs. The receptors come from a woman aged 18 to 35 in good health and CMV-seronegative.

This chain joins TRBV25-1 and TRBJ1-4, with 8 bases aligning to TRBD1. The V gene's germline CDR1 is MGHDK and CDR2 SYGVNS. The ends lost 2 bases at V and 8 bases at J; junction bases unmatched: 7. The CDR3 consists of 15 residues. The CDR3 nucleotides are TGTGCCAGCAGTGAACGCGACAGGGGAGACGAAAAACTGTTTTTT. The encoded protein is CASSERDRGDEKLFF.

The gene calls are TRBV27 and TRBJ2-7, with 16 bases matching TRBD2. CDR1 MNHEY and CDR2 SMNVEV come from the germline V gene (reference sequence). This CDR3 comprises 19 residues. After removal of 0 bases from V and 3 bases from J, the junction contained 8 bases not matched to a gene. CDR3 amino acids: CASSLSAGTSGRALYEQYF. The CDR3 DNA follows: TGTGCCAGCAGTTTATCGGCCGGGACTAGCGGGAGGGCCCTCTACGAGCAGTACTTC.

This clone has a single count. The rearrangement links TRBV2 to TRBJ2-3; maybe TRBD1 (6 bases). V lost 4 bases to trimming and J lost 4 bases, with 18 bases between them. The CDR3 spans 16 residues. Germline lookup yields CDR1 SNHLY and CDR2 FYNNEI. Written as DNA, the CDR3 is TGTGCCAGCAGTGGGCTAGCCCCCCCAGGGGCAGATACGCAGTATTTT. Its translation is CASSGLAPPGADTQYF.

The chain has TRBV4-1 and TRBJ2-5, with 8 bases aligning to TRBD2. Unmatched junction bases numbered 10, after V lost 4 bases and J lost 0 bases. The germline V gene has CDR1 MGHRA and CDR2 YSYEKL. This CDR3 region has 17 residues. The CDR3 DNA sequence: TGCGCCAGCAGCCCCGGACTAGCTAAACGGTACCAAGAGACCCAGTACTTC. Amino acid sequence: CASSPGLAKRYQETQYF.

This chain connects TRBV7-2 to TRBJ2-5, with a weak D call TRBD2 (6 bases). The end of the DNA aligns better with TRBJ2-7, so the J call may be wrong. This CDR3 region has 16 residues. Germline lookup yields CDR1 SGHTA and CDR2 FQGNSA. The CDR3 bases are TGTGCCAGCAGCTTAAGAGGTGAGCGGGCGGCCTACGAGCAGTACTTC. Amino acid sequence: CASSLRGERAAYEQYF.

J is TRBJ1-2 and V is TRBV2, with D perhaps TRBD1 (6 bases). The V end was cut by 1 base, the J end by 8 bases, with 17 bases between. Germline loops: CDR1 SNHLY, CDR2 FYNNEI. The CDR3 has 15 residues. The CDR3 sequence is CASSEEGHLLGGYTF. CDR3 sequence (DNA): TGTGCCAGCAGTGAAGAGGGACACCTCTTAGGAGGCTACACCTTC.

This chain connects TRBV28 to TRBJ2-1, with TRBD2 matching over 14 bases. Germline trimming cut 5 bases from V and 7 bases from J; bases unmatched to any gene: 4. The germline gives CDR1 MDHEN, CDR2 SYDVKM. The CDR3 has 15 amino acids. The CDR3 coding sequence is TGTGCCAGCAGTCCCGGACTAGCGGGGGGAAATGAGCAGTTCTTC. Protein: CASSPGLAGGNEQFF. The full variable domain, completed using reference TRBV28 and TRBJ2-1, is DVKVTQSSRYLVKRTGEKVFLECVQDMDHENMFWYRQDPGLGLRLIYFSYDVKMKEKGDIPEGYSVSREKKERFSLILESASTNQTSMYLCASSPGLAGGNEQFFGPGTRLTVL.

The chain combines TRBV10-3 with TRBJ2-1; perhaps TRBD1 as D (6 bases). Germline V gives CDR1 ENHRY, CDR2 SYGVKD. The CDR3 length is 15 residues. Trimming cost V 4 bases and J 4 bases, with 14 bases left between them. The CDR3, as DNA: TGTGCCATCAGTGGTGAGGGGGACCAGTACAATGAGCAGTTCTTC. Amino acids: CAISGEGDQYNEQFF.

This clone has only a few counts. The chain links TRBV7-6 to TRBJ2-2; the D gene is possibly TRBD2 (6 bases). V was pared by 1 base and J by 2 bases, with 11 bases between. Germline V gene data show CDR1 as SGHVS and CDR2 as FNYEAQ. The CDR3 is 16 residues long. CDR3 in amino acids: CASSLGGLINTGELFF. The CDR3 DNA reads TGTGCCAGCAGCTTAGGGGGACTGATTAACACCGGGGAGCTGTTTTTT.

The rearrangement joins TRBV7-6 to TRBJ2-7; D gene ambiguous. The CDR3 spans 13 residues. Deletions cut 0 bases from V and 2 bases from J, with 5 bases between. Germline V gene data show CDR1 as SGHVS and CDR2 as FNYEAQ. The CDR3 DNA reads TGTGCCAGCAGCTTAGCTCGTACCTACGAGCAGTACTTC. Protein: CASSLARTYEQYF.

CDR3: CAWSLGRGHQPQHF. DNA for the CDR3: TGTGCCTGGAGTCTAGGCAGGGGGCACCAGCCCCAGCATTTT. This rearrangement joins TRBV30 to TRBJ1-5, with 8 bases fitting TRBD1. CDR3 size: 14 residues. Germline trimming cut 2 bases from V and 7 bases from J; bases unmatched to any gene: 7. Germline V lookup: CDR1 GTSNPN, CDR2 SVGIG (reference sequence).

This chain uses TRBV19 with TRBJ1-3; TRBD1 is a possible D gene (6 bases). Germline CDR1 is LNHDA and CDR2 is SQIVND (reference sequence). The CDR3 is made up of 17 amino acids. V gave up 3 bases and J gave up 0 bases, with 15 bases separating them. The CDR3 DNA reads TGTGCCAGTAGTATGAATGGACAGTCCAACTCTGGAAACACCATATATTTT. Translated: CASSMNGQSNSGNTIYF.

V usage is TRBV30 and J usage is TRBJ1-1, with D hard to call. CDR1 GTSNPN and CDR2 SVGIG come from the germline V gene (reference sequence). The CDR3 extends over 13 amino acids. Deletions cut 0 bases from V and 0 bases from J, with 5 bases between. CDR3 bases: TGTGCCTGGAGTGTACAGCTGAACACTGAAGCTTTCTTT. Translating gives CAWSVQLNTEAFF.

J is TRBJ2-5 and V is TRBV28, with D perhaps matching TRBD2 (6 bases). CDR1 is MDHEN and CDR2 is SYDVKM in the germline V gene. Deletions cut 10 bases from V and 0 bases from J, with 21 bases between. The CDR3 runs 16 residues. The CDR3 reads CATRDTQRGNQETQYF. Here the CDR3 DNA reads TGTGCCACCAGAGACACGCAACGGGGGAACCAAGAGACCCAGTACTTC. The full variable domain, its missing parts supplied by reference TRBV28 and TRBJ2-5, is DVKVTQSSRYLVKRTGEKVFLECVQDMDHENMFWYRQDPGLGLRLIYFSYDVKMKEKGDIPEGYSVSREKKERFSLILESASTNQTSMYLCATRDTQRGNQETQYFGPGTRLLVL.

The CDR3 nucleotides read TGTGCCAGCTCAGTTACCAACAGGGGGGAGCAGTACTTC. Protein: CASSVTNRGEQYF. The chain carries TRBV18 and TRBJ2-7, with 8 bases that match TRBD1. The CDR3 is 13 amino acids. Germline CDR1 is KGHSH and CDR2 is LQKENI. The V gene end was trimmed by 5 bases and the J gene end by 7 bases; junction bases not matched to a gene: 7.

V gene TRBV7-9 combines with J gene TRBJ2-5; TRBD1 matches at 8 bases. V lost 5 bases and J lost 5; bases outside the gene matches: 7. The CDR3 length is 14 residues. Germline V gene data show CDR1 as SEHNR and CDR2 as FQNEAQ (reference sequence). The CDR3 coding sequence is TGTGCCAGCAGCGCGACAGGGGTTCGGGAGACCCAGTACTTC. It translates to CASSATGVRETQYF. The full variable domain, its missing parts supplied by reference TRBV7-9 and TRBJ2-5, is DTGVSQNPRHKITKRGQNVTFRCDPISEHNRLYWYRQTLGQGPEFLTYFQNEAQLEKSRLLSDRFSAERPKGSFSTLEIQRTEQGDSAMYLCASSATGVRETQYFGPGTRLLVL.

The chain recombines TRBV6-6 with TRBJ2-7; D ambiguous. The CDR3 is 12 amino acids. Germline CDR1 MNHNY, CDR2 SVGAGI (reference sequence). V was clipped by 4 bases and J by 5 bases, with 9 bases between them. The CDR3 spells CASSSLIHEQYF. CDR3 DNA sequence: TGTGCCAGCAGTTCTCTTATCCACGAGCAGTACTTC.

The chain combines TRBV5-1 with TRBJ2-1, with 7 bases lining up with TRBD2. Trimming at V came to 0 bases and at J to 0 bases, leaving 3 bases not matched to a gene. Germline assignment: CDR1 SGHRS and CDR2 YFSETQ. The CDR3 contains 16 residues. Written as DNA, the CDR3 is TGCGCCAGCAGCTTGGCCGGCGGGAGCTCCTACAATGAGCAGTTCTTC. It codes for CASSLAGGSSYNEQFF.

The CDR3 is CASSLGGPTYEQYF. The CDR3, as DNA: TGTGCCAGCAGCTTAGGCGGGCCGACCTACGAGCAGTACTTC. This sequence joins TRBV7-9 and TRBJ2-7, with a weak D call TRBD2 (5 bases). The CDR3 has 14 amino acids. The germline gives CDR1 SEHNR, CDR2 FQNEAQ (reference sequence). V dropped 1 base and J dropped 2 bases, with 9 bases sitting between them. Complete variable domain (other parts from reference TRBV7-9 and TRBJ2-7): DTGVSQNPRHKITKRGQNVTFRCDPISEHNRLYWYRQTLGQGPEFLTYFQNEAQLEKSRLLSDRFSAERPKGSFSTLEIQRTEQGDSAMYLCASSLGGPTYEQYFGPGTRLTVT.

This clone was recorded a few times. The chain combines TRBV4-2 with TRBJ2-1, with D perhaps matching TRBD1 (5 bases). CDR3 length equals 12 residues. Per the germline V gene, CDR1 is LGHNA and CDR2 is YNFKEQ. V was shortened by 4 bases and J by 10 bases, with 11 bases between the two germline ends. CDR3 DNA: TGTGCCAGCAGCCTTGGTACAGGAGAGCAGTTCTTC. Translating it yields CASSLGTGEQFF.

The sample holds one count of this clone. This sequence joins TRBV18 and TRBJ2-6, with TRBD1 matching 7 bases. Germline lookup yields CDR1 KGHSH and CDR2 LQKENI. V lost 4 bases and J lost 3; bases outside the gene matches: 6. This CDR3 region has 16 residues. The CDR3 here is CASSLRGGLGANVLTF. CDR3 in DNA: TGTGCCAGCTCACTGAGAGGGGGCCTTGGGGCCAACGTCCTGACTTTC.

The CDR3 spells CASSFLDQPQHF. Here the CDR3 DNA reads TGTGCCAGCAGCTTTTTAGATCAGCCCCAGCATTTT. V is TRBV7-6 and J is TRBJ1-5; unclear D gene. This CDR3 comprises 12 residues. V was cut by 3 bases and J by 5 bases, with 5 bases left in between. CDR1 SGHVS and CDR2 FNYEAQ come from the germline V gene.

The V gene is TRBV5-1, the J gene TRBJ2-3, with a possible D match to TRBD1 (6 bases). This CDR3 has 15 amino acids. Trimming removed 7 bases at V and 1 base at J, with 16 bases between. Germline V lookup: CDR1 SGHRS, CDR2 YFSETQ. The DNA for the CDR3 is TGCGCCAGCGGAAGGGGGTCGGGTGGCACAGATACGCAGTATTTT. Protein: CASGRGSGGTDTQYF.

The chain uses TRBV11-3 and TRBJ2-5; 7 bases match TRBD1. Germline loops: CDR1 SGHNT, CDR2 YENEEA. Germline trimming cut 1 base from V and 4 bases from J; bases unmatched to any gene: 6. There are 15 residues in the CDR3. The CDR3: CASSLGQGSGETQYF. CDR3 in DNA: TGTGCCAGCAGCTTAGGACAGGGATCGGGAGAGACCCAGTACTTC.

This clone was seen just once. The chain has TRBV13 and TRBJ2-3; 7 bases line up with TRBD1. The CDR3 loop spans 14 amino acids. Germline V gene sequence: CDR1 PRHDT, CDR2 FYEKMQ (reference sequence). Trimming cost V 3 bases and J 7 bases; bases outside gene matches: 7. In nucleotides, the CDR3 is TGTGCCAGCAGCTTTAGGGACAGAAGTAATACGCAGTATTTT. This gives the protein CASSFRDRSNTQYF.